This T cell receptor (beta chain) is drawn from a study of Graves' ophthalmopathy and Graves' hyperthyroidism. This clonotype has ten or more counts. Germline-derived CDR1 and CDR2 are SGHAT and FQDESV (reference sequence). This CDR3 comprises 15 residues. Trimming pared 3 bases from V and 2 bases from J, leaving 13 bases between. RNA served as the template for amplifying TCR beta CDR3 regions. RT-PCR was first run with HTBI primers, then multiplex PCR in a second round. A single record per CDR3 protein comes from TCRdb applying MiXCR to the multiplex PCR reads. The sample includes some 160,000 distinct CDR3 sequences, around 40% of them seen just once.

V and J are TRBV11-1 and TRBJ1-1; D is uncertain. This receptor was identified in a man aged 25 to 40 with Graves' ophthalmopathy. The source material was peripheral blood. DNA of the CDR3: TGTGCCAGCAGCTTTATTTATAAGGGCAACACTGAAGCTTTCTTT. Translating gives CASSFIYKGNTEAFF.